These 25 T cell receptor beta chains originate from one sample sequenced in a study of post-analysis software for immune sequencing data. Whole-study findings and limits: Five or six TRBV segments were significantly more frequent in patients than in controls. TRBV5-6, TRBV5-1 and TRBV20-1 were among these segments.

TCR beta libraries were prepared from cDNA with unique molecular identifiers. TCRdb itself ran the PCR reads through MiXCR, one entry per CDR3 protein. The sample has a few hundred thousand distinct CDR3 sequences; about 39% are singletons. Antigen specificity for these receptors is unknown. Sequenced input: blood. The receptor source for this set is a girl aged 2 to 10 with multiple sclerosis.

The V and J genes are TRBV29-1 and TRBJ2-4; perhaps TRBD1 as D (6 bases). V was trimmed by 1 base and J by 13 bases, leaving 17 bases between them. Germline CDR1 and CDR2: SQVTM and ANQGSEA. The CDR3 is 13 amino acids. In DNA form, the CDR3 reads TGCAGCGTTGAAGTAGATAACAGGGTGGAGCAGTACTTC. Its protein product is CSVEVDNRVEQYF.

The chain carries TRBV24-1 and TRBJ2-1; 8 bases match TRBD2. In germline, CDR1 is KGHDR, CDR2 SFDVKD. CDR3 length: 16 residues. V lost 4 bases to trimming and J lost 3 bases; unmatched junction nucleotides: 7. DNA for the CDR3: TGTGCCACCAGTGACTCAAGCGGGAGCTTCTACAATGAGCAGTTCTTC. It yields the protein CATSDSSGSFYNEQFF.

The chain joins TRBV7-2 to TRBJ2-7; possibly TRBD1 for D (6 bases). V shed 5 bases and J shed 4 bases, with 12 bases lying between them. The CDR3 consists of 13 residues. Germline-derived CDR1 and CDR2 are SGHTA and FQGNSA. Here the CDR3 reads CASSRDTWYEQYF. In nucleotides, the CDR3 is TGTGCCAGCAGCCGGGACACCTGGTACGAGCAGTACTTC. Using reference TRBV7-2 and TRBJ2-7 for the parts outside the CDR3, the full variable domain is GAGVSQSPSNKVTEKGKDVELRCDPISGHTALYWYRQSLGQGLEFLIYFQGNSAPDKSGLPSDRFSAERTGGSVSTLTIQRTQQEDSAVYLCASSRDTWYEQYFGPGTRLTVT.

The V and J genes are TRBV2 and TRBJ1-4; D unclear. The CDR3 totals 14 residues. Germline CDR1 and CDR2: SNHLY and FYNNEI. Trimming took off 5 bases at V and 2 bases at J, with 9 bases between the two ends. The CDR3 loop reads CASSLRNTNEKLFF. The CDR3 DNA reads TGTGCCAGCAGTCTCAGAAATACTAATGAAAAACTGTTTTTT.

The rearrangement joins TRBV5-6 to TRBJ2-3, with D perhaps matching TRBD2 (6 bases). This CDR3 comprises 19 residues. V lost 4 bases, J lost 2 bases, and 26 bases lay in between. Germline CDR1 and CDR2: SGHDT and YYEEEE. The CDR3 coding sequence is TGTGCCAGCAGCCGCGGACCGGAGGGATCGGGATTATACACAGATACGCAGTATTTT. Translating it yields CASSRGPEGSGLYTDTQYF.

In its sample, this clonotype was seen a few times. The junction does not match germline at one end; this may be a read error. This chain links TRBV7-2 with TRBJ1-4; D is unclear. Germline CDR1 SGHTA, CDR2 FQGNSA. This CDR3 comprises 15 residues. The CDR3 spells CASSLAGTVNEKLFF. The DNA for the CDR3 is TGTGCCAGCAGCTTAGCCGGCACAGTAAATGAAAAGCTGTTTTTT. Based on the CDR3 plus reference TRBV7-2 and TRBJ1-4, the full variable domain is GAGVSQSPSNKVTEKGKDVELRCDPISGHTALYWYRQSLGQGLEFLIYFQGNSAPDKSGLPSDRFSAERTGGSVSTLTIQRTQQEDSAVYLCASSLAGTVNEKLFFGSGTQLSVL.

Here the CDR3 DNA reads TGTGCCAGCAGTTACGCCTCATCAAACTATGGCTACACCTTC. Residues: CASSYASSNYGYTF. The chain uses TRBV6-2 or TRBV6-3 and TRBJ1-2, with unresolved D. The V gene lost 2 bases and the J gene lost 2 bases, with 9 bases spanning the gap. Germline CDR1 is MNHEY and CDR2 is SVGEGT. The length of the CDR3 is 14 residues.

This clonotype appeared a few times. The rearrangement uses TRBV20-1 and TRBJ2-5; the D is unclear. Germline V CDR1 and CDR2: DFQATT, SNEGSKA (reference sequence). This CDR3 contains 13 residues. Trimming removed 5 bases from V and 1 base from J, with 11 bases in between. This chain's CDR3 is CSAPRSAQETQYF. As DNA, the CDR3 is TGCAGTGCTCCCAGAAGTGCCCAAGAGACCCAGTACTTC.

The chain couples TRBV4-3 to TRBJ1-6, with unresolved D. CDR1 and CDR2 (germline): LGHNA, YSLEER. V was shortened by 2 bases and J by 7 bases, with 12 bases between the two germline ends. The CDR3 spans 15 residues. DNA of the CDR3: TGCGCCAGCAGCCAACTACCAGAATCGAATTCACCCCTCCACTTT. It codes for CASSQLPESNSPLHF.

V gene TRBV15 combines with J gene TRBJ2-1; D unclear. The tail of the sequence fits TRBJ2-7 better, so the J call may be wrong. CDR1 LNHNV and CDR2 YYDKDF come from the germline V gene (reference sequence). The CDR3 extends over 14 amino acids. CDR3 protein: CATSRDLTRSEQYF. The CDR3 region has the DNA TGTGCCACCAGCAGAGATCTTACGAGAAGCGAGCAGTACTTC.

The chain carries TRBV6-5 and TRBJ1-1; 7 nucleotides align to TRBD1. CDR3 length: 14 residues. Germline values: CDR1 MNHEY, CDR2 SVGAGI. V lost 4 bases and J lost 6; bases outside the gene matches: 8. CDR3 in DNA: TGTGCCAGCAGTTCCACAGGGGTGCTCGCTGAAGCTTTCTTT. Translation: CASSSTGVLAEAFF.

This clonotype was observed a few times. The chain carries TRBV12-3 or TRBV12-4 and TRBJ2-3; the D gene is possibly TRBD2 (6 bases). V dropped 3 bases and J dropped 2 bases, with 12 bases sitting between them. CDR3 length equals 15 residues. The CDR3 loop reads CASSFRAGATDTQYF. In nucleotides, the CDR3 is TGTGCCAGCAGTTTCCGAGCGGGCGCCACAGATACGCAGTATTTT.

This chain connects TRBV4-3 to TRBJ2-7; tentative D call: TRBD2 (6 bases). In germline, CDR1 is LGHNA, CDR2 YSLEER. V lost 2 bases to trimming and J lost 0 bases, with 11 bases between them. The CDR3 is 15 residues long. The CDR3: CASSQTTRSSYEQYF. CDR3 sequence (DNA): TGCGCCAGCAGCCAAACGACTAGGAGCTCCTACGAGCAGTACTTC.

This clonotype was observed many times. The chain joins TRBV7-2 to TRBJ2-3, with a weak D call TRBD2 (6 bases). Germline V gene sequence: CDR1 SGHTA, CDR2 FQGNSA. V gave up 5 bases and J gave up 0 bases, with 9 bases separating them. This CDR3 has 14 amino acids. DNA of the CDR3: TGTGCCAGCAGCCCCGGGACTAGCACAGATACGCAGTATTTT. This codes for CASSPGTSTDTQYF. The whole variable domain, filled in from reference TRBV7-2 and TRBJ2-3, reads GAGVSQSPSNKVTEKGKDVELRCDPISGHTALYWYRQSLGQGLEFLIYFQGNSAPDKSGLPSDRFSAERTGGSVSTLTIQRTQQEDSAVYLCASSPGTSTDTQYFGPGTRLTVL.

This clonotype was counted between two and nine times. The chain employs TRBV7-2 and TRBJ1-1, with a possible D match to TRBD1 (5 bases). The CDR3 runs to 13 residues. Germline-derived CDR1 and CDR2 are SGHTA and FQGNSA. V was shortened by 5 bases and J by 10 bases, with 17 bases between the two germline ends. The CDR3 DNA reads as TGTGCCAGCAGCCTTCGGACGAACAGGCCAGCTTTCTTT. It translates to CASSLRTNRPAFF.

The chain has TRBV18 and TRBJ1-5; D ambiguous. The germline V gene encodes CDR1 KGHSH and CDR2 LQKENI. With 8 bases removed from V and 8 bases from J, the gap between germline ends came to 19 bases. This CDR3 spans 14 amino acids. The CDR3 bases are TGTGCCAGCAACTTGGAACAGACTAGGGAGCCCCAGCATTTT. It yields the protein CASNLEQTREPQHF.

The chain combines TRBV5-1 with TRBJ2-5; weak D call: TRBD1 (6 bases). Germline CDR1 SGHRS, CDR2 YFSETQ. Trimming removed 2 bases from V and 2 bases from J, with 7 bases in between. This CDR3 is 13 amino acids long. In DNA form, the CDR3 reads TGCGCCAGCAGCTTACAGGGACAAGAGACCCAGTACTTC. Protein: CASSLQGQETQYF.

The sample holds a few counts of this clonotype. The chain joins TRBV3-1 to TRBJ1-1, with D possibly being TRBD1 (5 bases). CDR1 and CDR2 from the germline V gene are LGHDT and YNNKEL (reference sequence). The CDR3 has 14 residues. V was cut by 0 bases and J by 2 bases, with 7 bases left in between. The CDR3 spells CASSQDRGNTEAFF. CDR3 nucleotides: TGTGCCAGCAGCCAAGATAGGGGAAACACTGAAGCTTTCTTT.

The chain employs TRBV7-2 and TRBJ2-1; 10 bases align to TRBD2. The germline V gene encodes CDR1 SGHTA and CDR2 FQGNSA. The CDR3 runs to 16 residues. V lost 2 bases and J lost 5; bases outside the gene matches: 6. DNA for the CDR3: TGTGCCAGCAGCTTACTAGCGGGGGTAACCAACAATGAGCAGTTCTTC. Translation: CASSLLAGVTNNEQFF.

This clonotype was detected only a few times. This chain joins TRBV29-1 and TRBJ2-7; D uncertain. Matching the DNA end better, TRBJ2-4 makes the J call doubtful. Germline-derived CDR1 and CDR2 are SQVTM and ANQGSEA. This CDR3 has 13 residues. The CDR3 DNA is TGCAGCGTCGGCAGCGTACTCGGTAACATTCAGTACTTC. It yields the protein CSVGSVLGNIQYF.

J is TRBJ2-1 and V is TRBV20-1, with a possible D match to TRBD2 (6 bases). Germline V lookup: CDR1 DFQATT, CDR2 SNEGSKA (reference sequence). This CDR3 contains 17 residues. V shed 1 base and J shed 6 bases, with 22 bases lying between them. The CDR3 region has the DNA TGCAGTGCTAGAGCTCCGGGGTCCGGGGGATCCGCCAATGAGCAGTTCTTC. Protein: CSARAPGSGGSANEQFF.

The chain recombines TRBV18 with TRBJ2-7, with D perhaps matching TRBD1 (5 bases). The CDR3 spans 15 residues. Germline CDR1 reads KGHSH; CDR2 reads LQKENI. V lost 4 bases to trimming and J lost 0 bases, with 13 bases between them. In DNA, the CDR3 is TGTGCCAGCTCACAACCAGGGCAGAGCTCCTACGAGCAGTACTTC. Amino acid sequence: CASSQPGQSSYEQYF.

The chain combines TRBV5-1 with TRBJ2-3, with a weak D call TRBD2 (5 bases). Trimming shortened V by 1 base and J by 2 bases, and 11 bases separated the two germline ends. Germline V lookup: CDR1 SGHRS, CDR2 YFSETQ. This CDR3 region has 15 residues. The CDR3 region is CASSLRRGDTDTQYF. The CDR3 DNA is TGCGCCAGCAGCTTGCGTCGGGGAGACACAGATACGCAGTATTTT.

V usage is TRBV2 and J usage is TRBJ2-2; D remains ambiguous. V was clipped by 2 bases and J by 2 bases, with 6 bases between them. This CDR3 spans 14 amino acids. Looked up from germline, CDR1 is SNHLY and CDR2 is FYNNEI. CDR3 DNA: TGTGCCAGCAGTGAACTAATTAACACCGGGGAGCTGTTTTTT. This translates into CASSELINTGELFF.

This clonotype turned up a few times. J is TRBJ2-3 and V is TRBV20-1; tentative D call: TRBD1 (5 bases). V dropped 4 bases and J dropped 3 bases, with 11 bases sitting between them. Germline V gene lookup returns CDR1 DFQATT and CDR2 SNEGSKA (reference sequence). CDR3 length equals 13 residues. The CDR3 DNA sequence: TGCAGTGCTAATGAACCAGGGACAGATACGCAGTATTTT. This encodes CSANEPGTDTQYF.